These 5 T cell receptor beta chains originate from one sample sequenced in a study of CD8 T cells in ankylosing spondylitis (dated by TCRdb to about 2017). Findings and caveats that apply to the study as a whole: Blood from ankylosing spondylitis patients appeared to be characterized by a TCR beta motif made up of several highly homologous amino acid variants.

The antigens for these receptors are not known. The library relied on 5' RACE. The reads were generated on an Illumina HiSeq 2500. TCRdb applied fastp at Q25 and MiXCR to the public reads, then kept only in-frame beta chains. Records with the same CDR3 protein are collapsed into one entry carrying the most frequent genes and DNA. This sample has some 330,000 distinct CDR3 sequences in its table, and approximately 8% of those were observed once. In total, the top ten clones hold approximately 14% of the sample. The specimen was blood, either unsorted or a sorted T cell fraction (not recorded which). The receptors here all came from a male donor with ankylosing spondylitis.

In its sample, this clonotype was seen many times. Its ends do not fully match the called genes, so a read error is possible. V is TRBV5-1 and J is TRBJ2-3; maybe TRBD2 (5 bases). This CDR3 contains 14 residues. Looked up from germline, CDR1 is SGHRS and CDR2 is YFSETQ. CDR3 amino acids: CASSLAAGTDTQYF. The CDR3 region has the DNA TGTGCCAGCAGCTTAGCAGCGGGCACAGATACGCAGTATTTT.

This rearrangement joins TRBV20-1 to TRBJ2-3; a possible D gene is TRBD2 (5 bases). Deletions cut 3 bases from V and 2 bases from J, with 9 bases between. CDR1 and CDR2 (germline): DFQATT, SNEGSKA (reference sequence). CDR3 length: 13 residues. The CDR3 reads CSARDSITDTQYF. The CDR3 coding sequence is TGCAGTGCTAGGGACTCGATCACAGATACGCAGTATTTT.

This clonotype appeared a few times. The gene calls are TRBV3-1 and TRBJ2-1, with a weak D call TRBD2 (6 bases). The germline V gene has CDR1 LGHDT and CDR2 YNNKEL (reference sequence). The CDR3 totals 13 residues. Trimming removed 8 bases at V and 9 bases at J, with 17 bases between. The CDR3 sequence is CASGTGGISEQFF. The DNA of the CDR3 is TGTGCCAGCGGGACTGGGGGTATTAGTGAGCAGTTCTTC.

This rearrangement joins TRBV2 to TRBJ2-3; D perhaps matches TRBD2 (5 bases). V was cut by 5 bases and J by 3 bases, with 15 bases left in between. Germline V gene lookup returns CDR1 SNHLY and CDR2 FYNNEI. The CDR3 length is 15 residues. CDR3 DNA: TGTGCCAGCAGTTTACTAGTGCCCGAGACAGATACGCAGTATTTT. As protein: CASSLLVPETDTQYF.

This clonotype was counted at least ten times. The chain links TRBV12-3 or TRBV12-4 to TRBJ1-1; D unclear. The CDR3 totals 14 residues. Trimming cost V 1 base and J 4 bases, with 10 bases left between them. CDR3 loop: CASSLEGRVTEAFF. The CDR3 bases are TGTGCCAGCAGTTTAGAAGGGAGGGTCACTGAAGCTTTCTTT.